The 18 T cell receptor beta chains listed next were all sequenced from one sample in a study of cytomegalovirus exposure and HLA in healthy donors. PCR primers comprised 60 Vbeta and 13 Jbeta primers. Profiling relied on immunoSEQ multiplex PCR, and the TCRdb table lists in-frame clones only, not all of them. The sample records about 160,000 clones, approximately 78% being singletons. What was sequenced was PBMCs. The source of these receptors is a woman younger than 45 in good health and CMV-seropositive.

The chain carries TRBV13 and TRBJ1-4; 7 bases fit TRBD1. With V trimmed by 4 bases and J by 8 bases, 10 bases remained unmatched. CDR3 length: 15 amino acids. CDR1 PRHDT and CDR2 FYEKMQ come from the germline V gene (reference sequence). The CDR3 DNA sequence: TGTGCCAGCAGCTCTACAGGGGATGCCGGCGAAAAACTGTTTTTT. Its protein product is CASSSTGDAGEKLFF.

V gene TRBV11-2 combines with J gene TRBJ1-2; weak D call: TRBD1 (5 bases). The CDR3 contains 17 residues. V was trimmed by 0 bases and J by 7 bases, leaving 21 bases between them. CDR1 is SGHAT and CDR2 is FQNNGV in the germline V gene. Written as DNA, the CDR3 is TGTGCCAGCAGCTTAGATTTGAGGGCGTCCGGGGACTCTGGCTACACCTTC. Translation: CASSLDLRASGDSGYTF.

As DNA, the CDR3 is TGCGCCAGCAGCTCGAGCTCCTACAATGAGCAGTTCTTC. Residues: CASSSSSYNEQFF. The J gene is TRBJ2-1, the V gene TRBV5-1; no reliable D call. Germline values: CDR1 SGHRS, CDR2 YFSETQ. Trimming stripped 3 bases from V and 0 bases from J, with 4 bases between. The CDR3 covers 13 residues. Full variable domain (rest looked up from reference TRBV5-1 and TRBJ2-1): KAGVTQTPRYLIKTRGQQVTLSCSPISGHRSVSWYQQTPGQGLQFLFEYFSETQRNKGNFPGRFSGRQFSNSRSEMNVSTLELGDSALYLCASSSSSYNEQFFGPGTRLTVL.

V usage is TRBV29-1 and J usage is TRBJ2-5; D might be TRBD2 (7 bases). V dropped 2 bases and J dropped 1 base, with 8 bases sitting between them. The CDR3 length is 13 residues. The germline V gene has CDR1 SQVTM and CDR2 ANQGSEA. CDR3 nucleotides: TGCAGCGTTGAACGGGGGGCCCAAGAGACCCAGTACTTC. Amino acids: CSVERGAQETQYF.

Of note for this clone: The junction departs from the called germline gene at one end, perhaps through a read error. The V and J genes are TRBV7-9 and TRBJ1-1; 7 bases align to TRBD1. This CDR3 is built from 17 residues. Per the germline V gene, CDR1 is SEHNR and CDR2 is FQNEAQ (reference sequence). CDR3 sequence (DNA): TGTTCCAGCAGCTTCGGGAGGGATTACAGGGGCCGGGCTGAAGCTTTCTTT. The encoded protein is CSSSFGRDYRGRAEAFF. Supplemented by reference TRBV7-9 and TRBJ1-1, the full variable domain reads DTGVSQNPRHKITKRGQNVTFRCDPISEHNRLYWYRQTLGQGPEFLTYFQNEAQLEKSRLLSDRFSAERPKGSFSTLEIQRTEQGDSAMYLCSSSFGRDYRGRAEAFFGQGTRLTVV.

This clone was seen a handful of times. The chain recombines TRBV9 with TRBJ1-6; TRBD1 aligns across 12 bases. The germline CDR1 and CDR2 sequences are SGDLS and YYNGEE. The CDR3 contains 20 residues. V gave up 1 base and J gave up 8 bases; unmatched junction bases: 16. The CDR3, as DNA: TGTGCCAGCAGCGTAAGCCCGGGACAGGGGGCTAGGCAGCTATATTCACCCCTCCACTTT. It encodes CASSVSPGQGARQLYSPLHF. Looking up the rest from reference TRBV9 and TRBJ1-6 gives the full variable domain: DSGVTQTPKHLITATGQRVTLRCSPRSGDLSVYWYQQSLDQGLQFLIQYYNGEERAKGNILERFSAQQFPDLHSELNLSSLELGDSALYFCASSVSPGQGARQLYSPLHFGNGTRLTVT.

The chain links TRBV12-5 to TRBJ2-1, with 9 positions matching TRBD2. Germline assignment: CDR1 LGHNT and CDR2 FRNRAP. The CDR3 runs to 14 residues. With 8 bases clipped from V and 0 bases from J, the junction kept 2 bases outside the gene matches. The CDR3: CASRLADSYNEQFF. The CDR3 DNA sequence: TGTGCTAGTAGACTAGCGGACTCCTACAATGAGCAGTTCTTC.

The rearrangement uses TRBV19 and TRBJ1-2; D gene ambiguous. Trimming pared 5 bases from V and 4 bases from J, leaving 5 bases between. This CDR3 is built from 11 residues. Looked up from germline, CDR1 is LNHDA and CDR2 is SQIVND (reference sequence). For the CDR3, the DNA is TGTGCCAGTAGTCCCGGCTATGGCTACACCTTC. Translating gives CASSPGYGYTF.

V is TRBV5-1 and J is TRBJ2-3; a weak D match, TRBD2 (5 bases). Trimming removed 1 base at V and 0 bases at J, with 12 bases between. Germline-derived CDR1 and CDR2 are SGHRS and YFSETQ. The CDR3 totals 16 residues. The CDR3 coding sequence is TGCGCCAGCAGCTTGCGGTACGGGGAGAGCACAGATACGCAGTATTTT. It yields the protein CASSLRYGESTDTQYF.

This clone has ten or more counts. The V and J genes are TRBV5-6 and TRBJ2-1, with 8 bases fitting TRBD1. The junction had 10 bases not matched to a gene; V was cut back by 4 bases and J by 7 bases. This CDR3 comprises 15 residues. Germline V CDR1 and CDR2: SGHDT, YYEEEE. CDR3 sequence reads: CASSLPQGAANEQFF. The DNA of the CDR3 is TGTGCCAGCAGCCTACCCCAGGGGGCGGCAAATGAGCAGTTCTTC.

The chain has TRBV6-6 and TRBJ1-1; 8 nucleotides match TRBD1. Germline V gene lookup returns CDR1 MNHNY and CDR2 SVGAGI (reference sequence). This CDR3 comprises 13 residues. The trim removed 6 bases at V and 4 bases at J, leaving 4 bases unmatched. The CDR3 DNA is TGTGCCAGCAGGTACACAGGGGGCACTGAAGCTTTCTTT. Encoded protein: CASRYTGGTEAFF.

The chain employs TRBV25-1 and TRBJ1-5, with 10 bases matching TRBD1. The CDR3 has 18 residues. Per the germline V gene, CDR1 is MGHDK and CDR2 is SYGVNS. With V trimmed by 1 base and J by 2 bases, 8 bases remained unmatched. DNA of the CDR3: TGTGCCAGCAGTGAATCGACAGGGGGCCAGGGGGGCAATCAGCCCCAGCATTTT. This translates into CASSESTGGQGGNQPQHF.

The chain uses TRBV6-6 and TRBJ2-7, with 9 bases fitting TRBD1. The CDR3 length is 14 residues. The germline CDR1 and CDR2 sequences are MNHNY and SVGAGI (reference sequence). J was trimmed by 2 bases and V by 7 bases; bases with no gene match: 6. The CDR3 protein is CASMGGQGAYEQYF. The CDR3 DNA sequence: TGTGCCAGCATGGGGGGACAGGGCGCCTACGAGCAGTACTTC.

This clone turned up a few times. The rearrangement uses TRBV9 and TRBJ2-3; D possibly corresponds to TRBD1 (7 bases). V shed 5 bases and J shed 0 bases, with 10 bases lying between them. The CDR3 is made up of 14 amino acids. Germline values: CDR1 SGDLS, CDR2 YYNGEE. In nucleotides, the CDR3 is TGTGCCAGCAGGGCAGGGGGGAGCACAGATACGCAGTATTTT. Translation gives CASRAGGSTDTQYF.

J is TRBJ2-3 and V is TRBV5-4; D is perhaps TRBD2 (7 bases). The CDR3 extends over 15 amino acids. Trimming removed 4 bases from V and 2 bases from J, with 14 bases in between. Germline assignment: CDR1 SGHNT and CDR2 YYREEE (reference sequence). The CDR3 nucleotides read TGTGCCAGCAGCCCGTGGGGGGGCCCCACAGATACGCAGTATTTT. Translated: CASSPWGGPTDTQYF.

The rearrangement uses TRBV7-2 and TRBJ2-5; 7 positions agree with TRBD1. Germline trimming cut 3 bases from V and 5 bases from J; bases unmatched to any gene: 6. CDR1 is SGHTA and CDR2 is FQGNSA in the germline V gene. The CDR3 is 14 residues long. CDR3 amino acids: CASSLGQPPETQYF. CDR3 sequence (DNA): TGTGCCAGCAGCTTGGGACAGCCCCCGGAGACCCAGTACTTC.

The genes are TRBV6-5 and TRBJ1-1; D is undetermined. V was pared by 5 bases and J by 2 bases, with 9 bases between. This CDR3 is 13 amino acids long. Germline V CDR1 and CDR2: MNHEY, SVGAGI. For the CDR3, the DNA is TGTGCCAGCAGTACCGGAGAAAACACTGAAGCTTTCTTT. Amino acid sequence: CASSTGENTEAFF.

This clone appeared a few times. The chain recombines TRBV5-6 with TRBJ1-2, with a tentative D call TRBD1 (6 bases). The germline V and J ends were trimmed by 4 bases and 6 bases, with 13 bases remaining between them. The CDR3 sequence is 13 residues long. Per germline, CDR1 SGHDT and CDR2 YYEEEE. CDR3 DNA: TGTGCCAGCAGCGTACCGGGACACCATGGCTACACCTTC. Translation gives CASSVPGHHGYTF. Combining the CDR3 with reference TRBV5-6 and TRBJ1-2 gives the whole variable domain DAGVTQSPTHLIKTRGQQVTLRCSPKSGHDTVSWYQQALGQGPQFIFQYYEEEERQRGNFPDRFSGHQFPNYSSELNVNALLLGDSALYLCASSVPGHHGYTFGSGTRLTVV.